A single sample gave rise to the 16 T cell receptor beta chains below, sequenced in a study of shared clonotypes between healthy human individuals. Repertoires were generated with immunoSEQ multiplex PCR, while TCRdb's copy carries only in-frame clones and drops some. The table shows over 850,000 clones, with more than 75% occurring only once. Material: memory CD4+ T cells from PBMCs. The subset denotes: CD45RA-negative fraction. The receptors stem from a man younger than 35 in good health. Some clones in this sample may be carry-over from other donors' samples.

The gene calls are TRBV7-3 and TRBJ2-1, with TRBD2 matching 8 bases. This CDR3 region has 15 residues. CDR1 SGHTA and CDR2 FQGTGA come from the germline V gene. The J segment lost 0 bases and the V segment lost 4 bases, leaving 2 bases of the junction unmatched. This CDR3 is CASSSGGSSYNEQFF. CDR3 sequence (DNA): TGTGCCAGCAGCTCGGGAGGGAGCTCCTACAATGAGCAGTTCTTC.

The chain links TRBV2 to TRBJ1-5; 10 bases are shared with TRBD1. Germline values: CDR1 SNHLY, CDR2 FYNNEI. The CDR3 totals 14 residues. V lost 6 bases to trimming and J lost 8 bases; unmatched junction nucleotides: 7. CDR3 loop: CASRRTGGEEPQHF. CDR3 in DNA: TGTGCCAGCAGACGGACAGGGGGGGAAGAGCCCCAGCATTTT.

The chain carries TRBV5-8 and TRBJ2-7; D assignment may be TRBD1 or TRBD2 (5 bases each). V lost 3 bases and J lost 2, with 12 bases in between. Germline values: CDR1 SGHTS, CDR2 YDEGEE. CDR3 length: 14 amino acids. CDR3 protein: CASSSGTVPYEQYF. DNA for the CDR3: TGTGCCAGCAGCTCAGGGACGGTTCCCTACGAGCAGTACTTC.

This chain uses TRBV4-1 with TRBJ1-1; a weak D match, TRBD1 (5 bases). The germline CDR1 and CDR2 sequences are MGHRA and YSYEKL. Trimming left V 7 bases short and J 7 bases short, with 19 bases between. This CDR3 is 14 amino acids long. The CDR3 region is CASTRLDSGGEAFF. CDR3 in DNA: TGCGCCAGCACCCGCCTAGACAGCGGGGGTGAAGCTTTCTTT.

The chain is built from TRBV15 and TRBJ1-2; the D gene is possibly TRBD1 (6 bases). Trimming left V 1 base short and J 7 bases short, with 10 bases between. Germline-derived CDR1 and CDR2 are LNHNV and YYDKDF (reference sequence). The CDR3 sequence is 13 residues long. CDR3 in DNA: TGTGCCACCAGCAGAGTACCAGGGGTTGGCTACACCTTC. Protein product: CATSRVPGVGYTF.

The chain couples TRBV5-1 to TRBJ1-1; D possibly corresponds to TRBD1 (6 bases). Deletions cut 2 bases from V and 7 bases from J, with 9 bases between. CDR3 length equals 12 residues. CDR1 is SGHRS, CDR2 YFSETQ, per germline. CDR3: CASSFQGNEAFF. The CDR3 bases are TGCGCCAGCAGCTTCCAGGGGAATGAAGCTTTCTTT.

The chain has TRBV10-3 and TRBJ1-4; D is uncertain. The germline V and J ends were trimmed by 5 bases and 0 bases, with 10 bases remaining between them. The CDR3 covers 15 residues. Germline V gene data show CDR1 as ENHRY and CDR2 as SYGVKD. CDR3 sequence: CAISSVLATNEKLFF. The DNA for the CDR3 is TGTGCCATCAGTTCAGTCCTTGCAACTAATGAAAAACTGTTTTTT.

The chain recombines TRBV2 with TRBJ2-4; 10 nucleotides line up with TRBD1. The CDR3 consists of 13 residues. With 2 bases clipped from V and 10 bases from J, the junction kept 2 bases outside the gene matches. CDR1 is SNHLY, CDR2 FYNNEI, per germline. The CDR3 protein is CASSEPGQGIQYF. The DNA for the CDR3 is TGTGCCAGCAGTGAACCGGGACAGGGGATTCAGTACTTC.

The count of this clone is one. The rearrangement links TRBV4-2 to TRBJ1-1; TRBD1 matches 7 bases. The CDR3 covers 16 residues. V gave up 4 bases and J gave up 3 bases; unmatched junction bases: 11. Looked up from germline, CDR1 is LGHNA and CDR2 is YNFKEQ. CDR3 coding DNA: TGTGCCAGCAGCCTTGGACAGGCGGTTCGGGACACTGAAGCTTTCTTT. The encoded protein is CASSLGQAVRDTEAFF.

The gene calls are TRBV30 and TRBJ2-5; 8 bases are shared with TRBD1. V was pared by 6 bases and J by 4 bases, with 7 bases of the junction left unmatched. This CDR3 region has 13 residues. Germline V gene sequence: CDR1 GTSNPN, CDR2 SVGIG (reference sequence). CDR3 loop: CACNRGFVETQYF. CDR3 nucleotides: TGTGCCTGTAACAGGGGGTTTGTAGAGACCCAGTACTTC.

The rearrangement uses TRBV4-2 and TRBJ1-3; D unclear. CDR3 size: 18 residues. Germline CDR1 and CDR2: LGHNA and YNFKEQ. V lost 4 bases and J lost 0, with 19 bases in between. CDR3 sequence: CASSRSLGLPSSGNTIYF. As DNA, the CDR3 is TGTGCCAGCAGCCGATCGTTGGGTTTGCCAAGCTCTGGAAACACCATATATTTT.

This chain uses TRBV2 with TRBJ2-2; TRBD2 matches at 8 bases. Trimming at V came to 8 bases and at J to 5 bases, leaving 7 bases not matched to a gene. This CDR3 is 14 amino acids long. The germline V gene encodes CDR1 SNHLY and CDR2 FYNNEI. This CDR3 is CASDGRATTGELFF. CDR3 sequence (DNA): TGTGCCAGCGACGGGAGGGCCACGACCGGGGAGCTGTTTTTT.

This clone was recorded once. The V gene is TRBV28, the J gene TRBJ1-2; D gene uncertain. V lost 3 bases to trimming and J lost 6 bases, with 20 bases between them. The CDR3 consists of 16 residues. CDR1 is MDHEN and CDR2 is SYDVKM in the germline V gene. CDR3 protein: CASSLPGVGRVDGYTF. The DNA for the CDR3 is TGTGCCAGCAGTTTGCCCGGGGTAGGGAGGGTAGATGGCTACACCTTC.

V and J are TRBV18 and TRBJ2-2; 7 nucleotides align to TRBD2. The CDR3 has 16 residues. V was pared by 5 bases and J by 0 bases, with 6 bases of the junction left unmatched. In germline, CDR1 is KGHSH, CDR2 LQKENI. DNA of the CDR3: TGTGCCAGCTCAATTAACCTAGCGGCGAACACCGGGGAGCTGTTTTTT. Translating gives CASSINLAANTGELFF.

As concerns this clone: This may be a read error, as it is one base from a much larger clone. CDR3 region: CASSDNSGNTIYF. The DNA for the CDR3 is TGTGCCAGCAGTGACAACTCTGGAAACACCATATATTTT. This chain connects TRBV2 to TRBJ1-3; D not resolved. Trimming pared 3 bases from V and 0 bases from J, leaving 3 bases between. The CDR3 sequence is 13 residues long. CDR1 SNHLY and CDR2 FYNNEI come from the germline V gene.

The chain couples TRBV19 to TRBJ2-7; D may be TRBD2 (6 bases). V gave up 5 bases and J gave up 3 bases, with 20 bases separating them. CDR3 length: 16 residues. The V gene's germline CDR1 is LNHDA and CDR2 SQIVND (reference sequence). CDR3 protein: CASSVRNGGKSYEQYF. The CDR3 DNA reads as TGTGCCAGTAGTGTCCGAAATGGAGGGAAGAGCTACGAGCAGTACTTC.